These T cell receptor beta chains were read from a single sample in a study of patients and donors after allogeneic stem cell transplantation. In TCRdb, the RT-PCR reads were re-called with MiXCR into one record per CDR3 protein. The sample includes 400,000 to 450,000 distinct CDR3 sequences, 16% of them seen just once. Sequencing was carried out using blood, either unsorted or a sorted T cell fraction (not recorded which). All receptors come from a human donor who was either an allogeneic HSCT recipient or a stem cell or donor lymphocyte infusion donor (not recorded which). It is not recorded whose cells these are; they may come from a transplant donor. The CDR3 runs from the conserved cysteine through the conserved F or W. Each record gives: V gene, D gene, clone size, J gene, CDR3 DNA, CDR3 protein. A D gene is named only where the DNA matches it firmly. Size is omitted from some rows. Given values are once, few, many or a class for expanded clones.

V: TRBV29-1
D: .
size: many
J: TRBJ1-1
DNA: TGCAGCGCCGGGACGGCGAACACTGAAGCTTTCTTT
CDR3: CSAGTANTEAFF

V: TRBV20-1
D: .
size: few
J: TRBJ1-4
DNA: TGCAGTGCTAGAGAGCGGGGAGCAACTAATGAAAAACTGTTTTTT
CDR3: CSARERGATNEKLFF

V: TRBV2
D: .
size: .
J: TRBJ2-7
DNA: TGTGCCAGCAGTGCCTCGGCCCGACAATACGAGCAGTACTTC
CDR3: CASSASARQYEQYF

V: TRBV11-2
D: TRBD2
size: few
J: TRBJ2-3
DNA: TGTGCCAGCAGTAGAGGGGCTAGCGGGGGGGCAGGCACAGATACGCAGTATTTT
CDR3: CASSRGASGGAGTDTQYF

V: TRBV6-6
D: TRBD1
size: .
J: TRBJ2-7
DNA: TGTGCCAGCACGGACAGGGAAGGTGCCGAGCAGTACTTC
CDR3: CASTDREGAEQYF

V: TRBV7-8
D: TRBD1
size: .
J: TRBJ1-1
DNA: TGTGCCAGCAGCTTAAAGGACAGGGGGCTACAAGCTTTCTTT
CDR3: CASSLKDRGLQAFF

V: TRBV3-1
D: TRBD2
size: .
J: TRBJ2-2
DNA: TGTGCCAGCAGCCAACTAGCGGGAGTAGTCACCGGGGAGCTGTTTTTT
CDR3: CASSQLAGVVTGELFF

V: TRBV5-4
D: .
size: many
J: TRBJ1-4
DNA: TGTGCCAGCAGCTTGGGGGTGTCTAATGAAAAACTGTTTTTT
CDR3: CASSLGVSNEKLFF

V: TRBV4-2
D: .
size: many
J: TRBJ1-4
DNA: TGTGCCAGCAGCCAGCAGCAGAATGAAAAACTGTTTTTT
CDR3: CASSQQQNEKLFF

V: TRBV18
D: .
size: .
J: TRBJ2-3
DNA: TGTGCCAGCTCACCAAATAAAGATACGCAGTATTTT
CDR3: CASSPNKDTQYF

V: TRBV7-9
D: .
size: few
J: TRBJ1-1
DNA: TGTGCCAGCACCTATCAGAGGACCACTGAAGCTTTCTTT
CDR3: CASTYQRTTEAFF

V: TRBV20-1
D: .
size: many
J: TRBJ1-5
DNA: TGCAGTGCTAGTGGGGGAGCCAGCAATCAGCCCCAGCATTTT
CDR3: CSASGGASNQPQHF

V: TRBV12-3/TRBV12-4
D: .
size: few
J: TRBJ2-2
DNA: TGTGCCAGCAGTTTATTCGGGAGATCCGGGGAGCTGTTTTTT
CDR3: CASSLFGRSGELFF

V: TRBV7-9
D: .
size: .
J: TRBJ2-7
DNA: TGTGCCAGCAGCCCCCGTTTCTACGAGCAGTACTTC
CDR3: CASSPRFYEQYF

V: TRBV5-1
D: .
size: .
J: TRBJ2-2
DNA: TGCGCCAGCAGCGGAGAGGGCACCGGGGAGCTGTTTTTT
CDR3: CASSGEGTGELFF

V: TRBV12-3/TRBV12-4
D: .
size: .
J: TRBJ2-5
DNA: TGTGCCAGCAGTCCCCTGATTAGGGACACAAGAGGGGAGACCCAGTACTTC
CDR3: CASSPLIRDTRGETQYF

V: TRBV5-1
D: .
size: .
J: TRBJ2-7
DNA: TGCGCCAGCAGCTTGGCTCCGGCACAGGGAGTGGACGAGCAGTACTTC
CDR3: CASSLAPAQGVDEQYF

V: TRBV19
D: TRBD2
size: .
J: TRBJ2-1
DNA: TGTGCCTGCCGTGGTAGCGGGGTCAATGAGCAGTTCTTC
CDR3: CACRGSGVNEQFF

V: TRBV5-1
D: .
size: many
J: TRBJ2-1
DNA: TGTGCCAGCAGTTCTTTGAATGAGCAGTTCTTC
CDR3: CASSSLNEQFF

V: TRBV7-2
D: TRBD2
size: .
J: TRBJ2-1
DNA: TGTGCCAGCAGCTGCCTTGGGCGGGGGTACTACTACAATGAGCAGTTCTTC
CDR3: CASSCLGRGYYYNEQFF

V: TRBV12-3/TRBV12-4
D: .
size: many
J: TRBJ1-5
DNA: TGTGCCAGCAGTTGGGGTCAGGCTCAGCCCCAGCATTTT
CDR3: CASSWGQAQPQHF

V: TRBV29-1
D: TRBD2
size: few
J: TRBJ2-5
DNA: TGCAGCGGGAAACTAGCGGGGGGTTGGGAGACCCAGTACTTC
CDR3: CSGKLAGGWETQYF

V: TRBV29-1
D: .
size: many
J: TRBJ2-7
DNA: TGCAGCGCTGGGGAATACGAGCAGTACTTC
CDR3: CSAGEYEQYF

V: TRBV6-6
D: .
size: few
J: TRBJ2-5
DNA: TGTGCCAGCATGCCAGGGCAAGAGACCCAGTACTTC
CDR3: CASMPGQETQYF

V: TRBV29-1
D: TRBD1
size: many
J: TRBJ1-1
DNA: TGCAGCGGCGGAAGGGACAGCCGCACTGAAGCTTTCTTT
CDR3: CSGGRDSRTEAFF

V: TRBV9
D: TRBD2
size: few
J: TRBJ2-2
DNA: TGTGCCAGCAGCGTAGGGGTGGGAGGGCTGGTCACCGGGGAGCTGTTTTTT
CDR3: CASSVGVGGLVTGELFF

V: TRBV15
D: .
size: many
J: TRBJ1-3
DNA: TGTGCCACCAGCCCCGGCCCCCGCGGAAACACCATATATTTT
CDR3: CATSPGPRGNTIYF

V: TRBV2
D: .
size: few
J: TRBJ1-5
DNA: TGTGCCAGCAGCGCGACGGATCAGCCCCAGCATTTT
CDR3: CASSATDQPQHF

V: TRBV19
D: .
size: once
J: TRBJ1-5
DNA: TGTGCTTCAAAGACGGGGCGCGGCAATCAGCCCCAGCATTTT
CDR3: CASKTGRGNQPQHF

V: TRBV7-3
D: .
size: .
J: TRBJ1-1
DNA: TGTGCCAGCAGCTTAACGGAGGCCACTGAAGCTTTCTTT
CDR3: CASSLTEATEAFF

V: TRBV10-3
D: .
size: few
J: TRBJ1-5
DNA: TGTGCCATCAGTGAGTCAGACCGTCCCGAGCAGCCCCAGCATTTT
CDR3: CAISESDRPEQPQHF

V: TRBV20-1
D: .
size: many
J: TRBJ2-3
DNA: TGCAGTGCTTCGCGCGGGGCTGGAGCAGATACGCAGTATTTT
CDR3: CSASRGAGADTQYF

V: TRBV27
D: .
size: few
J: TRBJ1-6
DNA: TGTGCCAGCAGTTTCTCCAGGTTGAATTCACCCCTCCACTTT
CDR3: CASSFSRLNSPLHF

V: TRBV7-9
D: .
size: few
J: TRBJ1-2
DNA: TGTGCCAGCAGCTCGGGTGGGGGCGACTTAGTCTATGGCTACACCTTC
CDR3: CASSSGGGDLVYGYTF

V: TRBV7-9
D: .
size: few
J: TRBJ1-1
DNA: TGTGCCAGCAGCTTAGTACGAGGTGTCACTGAAGCTTTCTTT
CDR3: CASSLVRGVTEAFF

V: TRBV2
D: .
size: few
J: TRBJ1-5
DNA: TGTGCCAGCAGTGAGGGCAGCCATAGCAATCAGCCCCAGCATTTT
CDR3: CASSEGSHSNQPQHF

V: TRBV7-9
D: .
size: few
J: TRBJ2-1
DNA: TGTGCCAGCAGCTTATTATTAGACTACAATGAGCAGTTCTTC
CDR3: CASSLLLDYNEQFF

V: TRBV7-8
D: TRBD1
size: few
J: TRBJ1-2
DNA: TGTGCCAGCAGCTTACAGACAGGGATTGGCGGCTACACCTTC
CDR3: CASSLQTGIGGYTF

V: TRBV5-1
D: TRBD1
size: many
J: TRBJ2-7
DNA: TGCGCCAGCAGCTTGCAGGGACAGAGCTCCTACGAGCAGTACTTC
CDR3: CASSLQGQSSYEQYF

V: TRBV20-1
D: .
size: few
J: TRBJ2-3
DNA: TGCAGTGCCCCCGAGGCGGAGAACACAGATACGCAGTATTTT
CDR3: CSAPEAENTDTQYF

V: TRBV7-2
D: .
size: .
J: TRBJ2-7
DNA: TGTGCCAGCAGCTTAGATATTTCGGCGTACGAGCAGTACTTC
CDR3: CASSLDISAYEQYF

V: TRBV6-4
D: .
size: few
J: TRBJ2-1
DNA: TGTGCCAGCAGTGTTGGGACACCTTACAATGAGCAGTTCTTC
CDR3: CASSVGTPYNEQFF

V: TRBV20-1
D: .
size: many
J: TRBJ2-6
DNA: TGCAGTGCTAGGAAGGACTCTGGGGCCAACGTCCTGACTTTC
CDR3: CSARKDSGANVLTF

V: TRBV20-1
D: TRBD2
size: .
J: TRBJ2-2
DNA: TGCAGTGCTAGAGTGGTTGGCGGGGGGGCCGAGGTAAACACCGGGGAGCTGTTTTTT
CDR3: CSARVVGGGAEVNTGELFF

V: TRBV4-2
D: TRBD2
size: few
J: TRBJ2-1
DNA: TGTGCCAGCAGCCGAGGACTAGCGGGAGAGGGCTACAATGAGCAGTTCTTC
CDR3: CASSRGLAGEGYNEQFF

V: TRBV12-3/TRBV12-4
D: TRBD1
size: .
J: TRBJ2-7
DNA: TGTGCCAGCAGTTTTGGCAGGGGGACCCACGAGCAGTACTTC
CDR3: CASSFGRGTHEQYF

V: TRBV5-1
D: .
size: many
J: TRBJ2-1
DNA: TGCGCCAGCAGCGACGCCCACCCCTACAATGAGCAGTTCTTC
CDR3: CASSDAHPYNEQFF

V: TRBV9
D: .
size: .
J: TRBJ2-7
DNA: TGTGCCAGCAGCGCCCAGGTGGGCGGTTACGAGCAGTACTTC
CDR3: CASSAQVGGYEQYF

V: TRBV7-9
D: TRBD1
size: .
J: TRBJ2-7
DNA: TGTGCCAGCAGCGCGACTGGACAGGGGAAACCTCAGCAGTACTTC
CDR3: CASSATGQGKPQQYF

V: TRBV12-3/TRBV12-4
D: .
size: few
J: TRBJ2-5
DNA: TGTGCCAGCAGTTTAGAGTGGCAAGAGACCCAGTACTTC
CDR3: CASSLEWQETQYF

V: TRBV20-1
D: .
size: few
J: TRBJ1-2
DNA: TGCAGTGCTAGATTCACGGGCAGTTCTAACTATGGCTACACCTTC
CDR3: CSARFTGSSNYGYTF

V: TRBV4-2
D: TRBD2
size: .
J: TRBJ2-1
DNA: TGTGCCAGCAGCCACACAAGCGGGAGATTGGGTGAGCAGTTCTTC
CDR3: CASSHTSGRLGEQFF

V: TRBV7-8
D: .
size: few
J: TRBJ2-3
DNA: TGTGCCAGCAGCTCAAGGCGGTTCGGAGGCACAGATACGCAGTATTTT
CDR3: CASSSRRFGGTDTQYF